This T cell receptor beta chain is from a study of CD8 T cells in ankylosing spondylitis. General study points: Seemingly distinctive of ankylosing spondylitis blood was a TCR beta motif formed by eight highly homologous variants. Reported data indicate significant enrichment of disease-linked clones within matched ankylosing spondylitis synovial fluid. Some motif variants had been reported before (in reactive arthritis synovial fluid and blood).

CDR1 SGHTA and CDR2 FQGTGA come from the germline V gene. The CDR3 sequence is 15 residues long. Trimming cost V 2 bases and J 6 bases; bases outside gene matches: 4. As concerns this clonotype: Its antigen is not identified.

Quantitative 5'-RACE with molecular barcodes produced the TCR beta libraries. MiXCR was run by TCRdb on the 5' RACE reads, yielding one entry per CDR3 protein. The table has roughly 36,000 distinct CDR3 sequences, approximately 14% seen once. Sample: blood. The source is a male donor with ankylosing spondylitis or in good health (not recorded which). The chain is built from TRBV7-3 and TRBJ2-1; 10 nucleotides agree with TRBD2. The CDR3 loop reads CASSLVASGGNEQFF. For the CDR3, the DNA is TGTGCCAGCAGCTTAGTTGCTAGCGGGGGCAATGAGCAGTTCTTC. The whole variable domain, filled in from reference TRBV7-3 and TRBJ2-1, reads GAGVSQTPSNKVTEKGKYVELRCDPISGHTALYWYRQSLGQGPEFLIYFQGTGAADDSGLPNDRFFAVRPEGSVSTLKIQRTERGDSAVYLCASSLVASGGNEQFFGPGTRLTVL.